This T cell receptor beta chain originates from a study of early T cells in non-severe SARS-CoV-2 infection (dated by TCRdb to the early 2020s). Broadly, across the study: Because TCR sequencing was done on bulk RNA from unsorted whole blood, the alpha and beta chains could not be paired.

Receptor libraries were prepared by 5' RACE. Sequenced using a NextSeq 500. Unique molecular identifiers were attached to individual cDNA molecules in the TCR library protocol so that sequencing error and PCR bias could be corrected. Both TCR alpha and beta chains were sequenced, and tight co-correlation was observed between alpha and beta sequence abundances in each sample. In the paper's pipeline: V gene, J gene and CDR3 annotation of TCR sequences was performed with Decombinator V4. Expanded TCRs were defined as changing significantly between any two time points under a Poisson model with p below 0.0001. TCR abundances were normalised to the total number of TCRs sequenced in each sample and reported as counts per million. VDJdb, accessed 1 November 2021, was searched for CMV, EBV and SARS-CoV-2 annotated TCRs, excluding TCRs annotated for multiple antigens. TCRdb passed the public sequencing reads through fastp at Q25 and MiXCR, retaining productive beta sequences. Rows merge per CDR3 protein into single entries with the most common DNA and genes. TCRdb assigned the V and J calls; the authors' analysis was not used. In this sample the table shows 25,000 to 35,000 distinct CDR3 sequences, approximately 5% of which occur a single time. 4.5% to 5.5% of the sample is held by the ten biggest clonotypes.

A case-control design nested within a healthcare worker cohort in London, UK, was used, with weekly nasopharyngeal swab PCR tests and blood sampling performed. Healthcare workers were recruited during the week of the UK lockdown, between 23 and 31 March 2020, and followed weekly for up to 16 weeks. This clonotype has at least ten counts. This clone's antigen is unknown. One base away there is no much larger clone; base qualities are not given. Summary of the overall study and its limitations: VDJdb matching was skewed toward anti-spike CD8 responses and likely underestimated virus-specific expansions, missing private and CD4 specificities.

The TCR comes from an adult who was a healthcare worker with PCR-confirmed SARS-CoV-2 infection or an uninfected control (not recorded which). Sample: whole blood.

The CDR3 corresponds to CASSQGDRGSSYEQYV. The bases read TGTGCCAGCAGCCAAGGGGACAGGGGGAGCTCCTACGAGCAGTACGTC. The sequence links TRBV7-8 to TRBJ2-7, with 11 bases matching TRBD1. Clipping removes 5 bases from V and 0 bases from J, with 6 as the unmatched junction base count. As encoded in the germline V gene, CDR1 is SGHVS while CDR2 is FQNEAQ. Inclusive of the bounding cysteine and valine, the CDR3 is 16 residues long. The CDR3 DNA has 48 bases and is translated from base 1.